Below, 23 T cell receptor beta chains from the same sample are listed, as sequenced in a study of blood T cell repertoires in COVID-19. Some clones are missing from TCRdb's copy, which holds only in-frame ones; the method was immunoSEQ multiplex PCR. The table includes approximately 500,000 clones, around 90% detected once. Specimen: peripheral blood. These receptors came from a woman aged 45-60 years with COVID-19, enrolled during active disease.

In its sample, this clone was seen once. V is TRBV5-6 and J is TRBJ1-6, with 9 bases identical to TRBD1. Germline values: CDR1 SGHDT, CDR2 YYEEEE. The CDR3 loop spans 16 amino acids. Unmatched junction bases numbered 11, after V lost 4 bases and J lost 9 bases. The CDR3 DNA is TGTGCCAGCAGCGATCGCCGACAGGGGGTACGTTCACCCCTCCACTTT. This encodes CASSDRRQGVRSPLHF.

The chain recombines TRBV5-5 with TRBJ2-7; 9 nucleotides align to TRBD1. Germline V gene sequence: CDR1 SGHKS, CDR2 YYEKEE (reference sequence). CDR3 length: 14 residues. The V gene end was trimmed by 4 bases and the J gene end by 5 bases; junction bases not matched to a gene: 7. Written as DNA, the CDR3 is TGTGCCAGCAGCCGCCGGACAGGGGTGGACGAGCAGTACTTC. This codes for CASSRRTGVDEQYF.

The V gene is TRBV18, the J gene TRBJ1-1; 12 bases agree with TRBD1. V gave up 5 bases and J gave up 7 bases; unmatched junction bases: 5. CDR3 size: 14 residues. CDR1 and CDR2 from the germline V gene are KGHSH and LQKENI. The CDR3 coding sequence is TGTGCCAGCTCATGGGACAGGGGGCTCGGTGAAGCTTTCTTT. Protein: CASSWDRGLGEAFF.

The chain uses TRBV4-1 and TRBJ2-3, with 7 bases identical to TRBD1. The CDR3 has 16 residues. The ends lost 4 bases at V and 5 bases at J; junction bases unmatched: 12. Germline values: CDR1 MGHRA, CDR2 YSYEKL. The CDR3 region has the DNA TGCGCCAGCAGCCGTGAACCCTCCCAGGGGGAAGATACGCAGTATTTT. It yields the protein CASSREPSQGEDTQYF.

The chain couples TRBV27 to TRBJ2-1, with 12 nucleotides matching TRBD2. This CDR3 comprises 15 residues. Germline-derived CDR1 and CDR2 are MNHEY and SMNVEV (reference sequence). Trimming at V came to 3 bases and at J to 7 bases, leaving 4 bases not matched to a gene. CDR3 region: CASSFVLAGGNEQFF. Written as DNA, the CDR3 is TGTGCCAGCAGTTTTGTCCTAGCGGGGGGGAATGAGCAGTTCTTC.

The CDR3 bases are TGTGCCAGCAGCCCCCGGGAGACCCAACGAACTGAAGCTTTCTTT. This codes for CASSPRETQRTEAFF. The rearrangement joins TRBV7-9 to TRBJ1-1; D unclear. Germline V gives CDR1 SEHNR, CDR2 FQNEAQ (reference sequence). The ends were cut back, 5 bases at V and 5 bases at J, with 18 bases in the middle. The CDR3 is 15 amino acids.

This clone was seen just once. The V gene is TRBV5-1, the J gene TRBJ1-4; D might be TRBD1 (5 bases). Trimming pared 3 bases from V and 0 bases from J, leaving 15 bases between. The CDR3 spans 17 residues. The V gene's germline CDR1 is SGHRS and CDR2 YFSETQ. DNA for the CDR3: TGCGCCAGCAGCTCGACGGGGGTATCTCCAACTAATGAAAAACTGTTTTTT. It translates to CASSSTGVSPTNEKLFF.

About this clone itself: A much larger clone lies a single base off, so this may be a read error. The chain combines TRBV5-5 with TRBJ2-2; D is perhaps TRBD1 (6 bases). CDR1 and CDR2 (germline): SGHKS, YYEKEE (reference sequence). Trimming shortened V by 2 bases and J by 3 bases, and 11 bases separated the two germline ends. This CDR3 comprises 15 residues. The chain's CDR3 is CASSLRDTYTGELFF. Written as DNA, the CDR3 is TGTGCCAGCAGCTTACGGGACACATACACCGGGGAGCTGTTTTTT.

This chain uses TRBV15 with TRBJ2-1; TRBD1 matches at 7 bases. This CDR3 contains 13 residues. J lost 12 bases, V lost 1 base, and 6 bases had no gene match. Germline loops: CDR1 LNHNV, CDR2 YYDKDF (reference sequence). The CDR3 is CATSRGQGRGQFF. CDR3 bases: TGTGCCACCAGCAGAGGACAGGGTCGAGGGCAGTTCTTC.

The V gene is TRBV19, the J gene TRBJ1-1; D is ambiguous. This CDR3 has 13 residues. With 7 bases removed from V and 0 bases from J, the gap between germline ends came to 9 bases. Germline CDR1 is LNHDA and CDR2 is SQIVND (reference sequence). This CDR3 is CASISFMNTEAFF. The CDR3 DNA sequence: TGTGCCAGTATTAGTTTCATGAACACTGAAGCTTTCTTT. The variable domain in full, completed from reference TRBV19 and TRBJ1-1, reads DGGITQSPKYLFRKEGQNVTLSCEQNLNHDAMYWYRQDPGQGLRLIYYSQIVNDFQKGDIAEGYSVSREKKESFPLTVTSAQKNPTAFYLCASISFMNTEAFFGQGTRLTVV.

This chain joins TRBV6-5 and TRBJ1-3, with D maybe TRBD1 (6 bases). Germline CDR1 and CDR2: MNHEY and SVGAGI. The CDR3 length is 15 residues. V lost 8 bases and J 0 bases, leaving 14 bases between the germline ends. Written as DNA, the CDR3 is TGTGCCAGCCGGGCAGGGGTTGACTCTGGAAACACCATATATTTT. It translates to CASRAGVDSGNTIYF.

This chain joins TRBV5-1 and TRBJ1-6; D unresolved. V shed 4 bases and J shed 13 bases, with 21 bases lying between them. The germline V gene has CDR1 SGHRS and CDR2 YFSETQ. CDR3 length: 15 residues. In nucleotides, the CDR3 is TGCGCCAGCAGCCCGGGGTCAACGGGAGGTTCCCCCCTCCACTTT. Translating gives CASSPGSTGGSPLHF.

The chain has TRBV7-2 and TRBJ2-5, with a tentative D call TRBD2 (6 bases). Trimming removed 5 bases at V and 2 bases at J, with 12 bases between. Germline lookup yields CDR1 SGHTA and CDR2 FQGNSA. CDR3 length: 14 amino acids. This chain's CDR3 is CASSPYAGQETQYF. CDR3 coding DNA: TGTGCCAGCAGCCCCTATGCGGGGCAAGAGACCCAGTACTTC. The variable domain in full, completed from reference TRBV7-2 and TRBJ2-5, reads GAGVSQSPSNKVTEKGKDVELRCDPISGHTALYWYRQSLGQGLEFLIYFQGNSAPDKSGLPSDRFSAERTGGSVSTLTIQRTQQEDSAVYLCASSPYAGQETQYFGPGTRLLVL.

The chain combines TRBV5-5 with TRBJ1-1; no definite D call. The CDR3 consists of 15 residues. Looked up from germline, CDR1 is SGHKS and CDR2 is YYEKEE (reference sequence). Trimming took off 3 bases at V and 4 bases at J, with 16 bases between the two ends. The CDR3 here is CASSSQSPPPTEAFF. The DNA for the CDR3 is TGTGCCAGCAGCTCCCAGTCTCCGCCACCCACTGAAGCTTTCTTT.

For this clone: Other DNA sequences in the same sample also yield this CDR3. The chain employs TRBV11-3 and TRBJ2-2, with D possibly being TRBD2 (5 bases). Trimming removed 3 bases from V and 5 bases from J, with 7 bases in between. CDR3 length: 13 amino acids. CDR1 is SGHNT, CDR2 YENEEA, per germline. In DNA, the CDR3 is TGTGCCAGCAGCTTTCGCGGGACCGGGGAGCTGTTTTTT. Protein sequence: CASSFRGTGELFF. The entire variable domain, with the rest obtained from reference TRBV11-3 and TRBJ2-2, is as follows: EAGVVQSPRYKIIEKKQPVAFWCNPISGHNTLYWYLQNLGQGPELLIRYENEEAVDDSQLPKDRFSAERLKGVDSTLKIQPAELGDSAVYLCASSFRGTGELFFGEGSRLTVL.

This chain links TRBV9 with TRBJ2-3; the D gene is possibly TRBD1 (5 bases). There are 16 residues in the CDR3. Germline CDR1 reads SGDLS; CDR2 reads YYNGEE. Trimming removed 0 bases at V and 2 bases at J, with 13 bases between. CDR3 protein: CASSVDGAGTTDTQYF. As DNA, the CDR3 is TGTGCCAGCAGCGTAGATGGGGCAGGTACCACAGATACGCAGTATTTT. Full variable domain (rest looked up from reference TRBV9 and TRBJ2-3): DSGVTQTPKHLITATGQRVTLRCSPRSGDLSVYWYQQSLDQGLQFLIQYYNGEERAKGNILERFSAQQFPDLHSELNLSSLELGDSALYFCASSVDGAGTTDTQYFGPGTRLTVL.

The genes are TRBV7-8 and TRBJ2-7, with 7 bases matching TRBD1. This CDR3 region has 17 residues. From germline, CDR1 is SGHVS and CDR2 FQNEAQ. With 3 bases clipped from V and 3 bases from J, the junction kept 14 bases outside the gene matches. CDR3 sequence (DNA): TGTGCCAGCAGCTTGAGAGGGGGACAGAGTATCCTCTACGAGCAGTACTTC. This gives the protein CASSLRGGQSILYEQYF.

Here the CDR3 DNA reads TGTGCCAGCAGTTACTCGCCAGGGCCCCTGAACACTGAAGCTTTCTTT. Translating gives CASSYSPGPLNTEAFF. V is TRBV6-5 and J is TRBJ1-1; D is perhaps TRBD1 (5 bases). CDR1 and CDR2 (germline): MNHEY, SVGAGI. The CDR3 consists of 16 residues. The V end was cut by 0 bases, the J end by 0 bases, with 11 bases between.

The rearrangement uses TRBV12-3 or TRBV12-4 and TRBJ2-1; TRBD2 is a possible D gene (5 bases). Between the trimmed V and J ends, which lost 5 bases and 6 bases, there was a span of 11 bases. The CDR3 loop spans 13 amino acids. The CDR3: CASSNGGSNEQFF. As DNA, the CDR3 is TGTGCCAGCAGTAATGGCGGGTCCAATGAGCAGTTCTTC.

The rearrangement uses TRBV5-1 and TRBJ2-2, with a tentative D call TRBD2 (6 bases). V shed 4 bases and J shed 0 bases, with 13 bases lying between them. Per germline, CDR1 SGHRS and CDR2 YFSETQ. The CDR3 extends over 16 amino acids. CDR3 amino acids: CASSLSRGTNTGELFF. In DNA, the CDR3 is TGCGCCAGCAGCCTGTCTCGGGGGACGAACACCGGGGAGCTGTTTTTT.

This clone was picked up one time. Distinct nucleotide sequences in the sample also encode this CDR3. The chain links TRBV20-1 to TRBJ2-7; perhaps TRBD2 as D (6 bases). From germline, CDR1 is DFQATT and CDR2 SNEGSKA (reference sequence). CDR3 length equals 11 residues. V shed 6 bases and J shed 5 bases, with 11 bases lying between them. CDR3 protein: CSARGGHEQYF. In DNA form, the CDR3 reads TGCAGTGCCCGTGGAGGGCACGAGCAGTACTTC.

DNA for the CDR3: TGCGCCAGCAGTGAGGCGCAGGGTGAAGAGACCCAGTACTTC. It translates to CASSEAQGEETQYF. The V call is TRBV10-1, the J call TRBJ2-5; a weak D match, TRBD1 (5 bases). Germline values: CDR1 WNHNN, CDR2 SYGVQD (reference sequence). The CDR3 length is 14 residues. V shed 2 bases and J shed 3 bases, with 10 bases lying between them.

The chain employs TRBV19 and TRBJ2-1; 13 nucleotides match TRBD2. The V segment lost 10 bases and the J segment 7 bases; nucleotides outside the gene matches: 7. This CDR3 contains 14 residues. Germline lookup yields CDR1 LNHDA and CDR2 SQIVND (reference sequence). This CDR3 reads CATLGLAGENEQFF. DNA for the CDR3: TGTGCCACCCTCGGACTAGCGGGGGAGAATGAGCAGTTCTTC.